The next 32 T cell receptor beta chains were all read from a single sample in a study of PD-L1 blockade in urothelial cancer. Time point indicated: pretreatment peripheral blood. This table comes from immunoSEQ multiplex PCR, and its TCRdb copy is limited to in-frame clones, with some not included. The table shows approximately 52,000 clones, with 75% occurring only once. The sample consisted of PBMCs, taken around atezolizumab (anti-PD-L1) treatment. Every receptor here comes from a man between 65 and 80 years old with urothelial cancer.

The chain employs TRBV11-3 and TRBJ2-7; no firm D call. CDR1 and CDR2 (germline): SGHNT, YENEEA. This CDR3 is 16 amino acids long. Trimming took 5 bases from V and 0 from J, leaving 17 bases between them. The CDR3 bases are TGTGCCAGCAGCCCTTTCTTGGCACGAAGCTCCTACGAGCAGTACTTC. It encodes CASSPFLARSSYEQYF.

The sample holds one count of this clone. The V gene is TRBV28, the J gene TRBJ2-7; 13 bases fit TRBD2. J was trimmed by 2 bases and V by 8 bases; bases with no gene match: 9. The CDR3 length is 16 residues. Germline V gene sequence: CDR1 MDHEN, CDR2 SYDVKM. CDR3 residues: CASSEGGTSGTYEQYF. The CDR3 nucleotides read TGTGCCAGCTCGGAAGGGGGGACTAGCGGGACCTACGAGCAGTACTTC.

The rearrangement uses TRBV4-3 and TRBJ1-3, with D possibly being TRBD1 (6 bases). Germline values: CDR1 LGHNA, CDR2 YSLEER. There are 15 residues in the CDR3. Trimming removed 2 bases at V and 4 bases at J, with 12 bases between. The CDR3 DNA reads TGCGCCAGCAGCCAAAGGCAGGGGCTCGGAAACACCATATATTTT. This encodes CASSQRQGLGNTIYF.

V usage is TRBV6-5 and J usage is TRBJ2-1, with 11 bases lining up with TRBD2. CDR3 size: 15 residues. V trimming: 2 bases; J trimming: 9 bases; junction bases outside the gene matches: 6. Germline CDR1 MNHEY, CDR2 SVGAGI. CDR3 nucleotides: TGTGCCAGCAGTTACAGCCTAGCGGGGGGTGTTGAGCAGTTCTTC. Residues: CASSYSLAGGVEQFF.

The V and J genes are TRBV28 and TRBJ2-5; possibly TRBD2 for D (6 bases). V lost 8 bases and J lost 7, with 17 bases in between. This CDR3 has 13 amino acids. Germline values: CDR1 MDHEN, CDR2 SYDVKM. The CDR3 DNA reads TGTGCCAGCGGACCTCAACCCGGGGGGACCCAGTACTTC. The encoded protein is CASGPQPGGTQYF. The complete variable domain, with remaining parts taken from reference TRBV28 and TRBJ2-5, reads DVKVTQSSRYLVKRTGEKVFLECVQDMDHENMFWYRQDPGLGLRLIYFSYDVKMKEKGDIPEGYSVSREKKERFSLILESASTNQTSMYLCASGPQPGGTQYFGPGTRLLVL.

To note about this clone: Other DNA sequences from this sample encode an identical CDR3 as well. The V call is TRBV5-6, the J call TRBJ1-1; 7 bases are a match to TRBD1. From germline, CDR1 is SGHDT and CDR2 YYEEEE. This CDR3 has 14 amino acids. V dropped 0 bases and J dropped 1; count of bases not matched to a gene: 0. CDR3 amino acids: CASSLGDRNTEAFF. In DNA form, the CDR3 reads TGTGCCAGCAGCTTGGGGGACAGGAACACTGAAGCTTTCTTT.

The genes are TRBV10-3 and TRBJ2-7, with TRBD1 identical over 8 bases. Trimming removed 1 base from V and 5 bases from J; junction bases left unmatched: 4. The CDR3 sequence is 14 residues long. Germline CDR1 ENHRY, CDR2 SYGVKD. CDR3 nucleotides: TGTGCCATCAGTGAGTTACAGGGGGTTCACGAGCAGTACTTC. Its protein is CAISELQGVHEQYF.

The chain combines TRBV27 with TRBJ1-5; D perhaps matches TRBD1 (5 bases). This CDR3 comprises 17 residues. Per germline, CDR1 MNHEY and CDR2 SMNVEV (reference sequence). Trimming took 5 bases from V and 6 from J, leaving 23 bases between them. The CDR3 here is CASSPKGQGFYSQPQHF. In DNA form, the CDR3 reads TGTGCCAGCAGTCCGAAAGGCCAGGGTTTCTATAGTCAGCCCCAGCATTTT.

This chain connects TRBV28 to TRBJ2-1; 9 bases fit TRBD2. Trimming cost V 4 bases and J 6 bases; bases outside gene matches: 19. CDR3 length: 19 amino acids. Germline CDR1 MDHEN, CDR2 SYDVKM. CDR3 DNA: TGTGCCAGCAGTTCCCGCGCCTTGGTTGCGGGAGGGCCCATCAATGAGCAGTTCTTC. This codes for CASSSRALVAGGPINEQFF.

This rearrangement joins TRBV7-6 to TRBJ2-2; D might be TRBD2 (6 bases). This CDR3 is built from 13 residues. V gave up 2 bases and J gave up 5 bases, with 6 bases separating them. CDR1 and CDR2 (germline): SGHVS, FNYEAQ. The CDR3 region is CASSLRETGELFF. The CDR3 nucleotides read TGTGCCAGCAGCTTACGGGAGACCGGGGAGCTGTTTTTT.

This rearrangement joins TRBV6-4 to TRBJ2-2; TRBD1 aligns across 7 bases. The V segment lost 7 bases and the J segment 2 bases; nucleotides outside the gene matches: 4. Per the germline V gene, CDR1 is MRHNA and CDR2 is SNTAGT. The CDR3 totals 14 residues. CDR3 region: CASKRDSNTGELFF. The CDR3 DNA follows: TGTGCCAGCAAAAGGGACAGCAACACCGGGGAGCTGTTTTTT.

The chain employs TRBV28 and TRBJ1-1; 7 bases are a match to TRBD1. Losses at the gene ends were 7 bases for V and 0 bases for J; bases not matched to a gene: 5. The CDR3 loop spans 14 amino acids. From germline, CDR1 is MDHEN and CDR2 SYDVKM. This chain's CDR3 is CASITGQLNTEAFF. The CDR3 nucleotides are TGTGCCAGCATCACGGGACAGTTGAACACTGAAGCTTTCTTT.

This clone was found a few times. This sequence joins TRBV19 and TRBJ1-2, with 8 bases matching TRBD1. V dropped 6 bases and J dropped 3; count of bases not matched to a gene: 3. Germline V gives CDR1 LNHDA, CDR2 SQIVND (reference sequence). This CDR3 contains 13 residues. CDR3 amino acids: CASRPGGDYGYTF. As DNA, the CDR3 is TGTGCCAGTAGGCCAGGGGGCGACTATGGCTACACCTTC.

The chain carries TRBV28 and TRBJ1-1; possibly TRBD1 for D (6 bases). Trimming removed 2 bases at V and 3 bases at J, with 7 bases between. Germline loops: CDR1 MDHEN, CDR2 SYDVKM. CDR3 length: 13 amino acids. This CDR3 reads CASSLQGYTEAFF. In nucleotides, the CDR3 is TGTGCCAGCAGTTTACAGGGGTACACTGAAGCTTTCTTT.

The chain has TRBV9 and TRBJ2-2; 10 bases fit TRBD1. CDR1 is SGDLS and CDR2 is YYNGEE in the germline V gene. The CDR3 is 15 amino acids. V trimming: 4 bases; J trimming: 7 bases; junction bases outside the gene matches: 7. CDR3 protein: CASSRGQGSGGELFF. CDR3 nucleotide sequence: TGTGCCAGCAGCCGGGGACAGGGGAGTGGCGGGGAGCTGTTTTTT. Full variable domain (remainder filled in from reference TRBV9 and TRBJ2-2): DSGVTQTPKHLITATGQRVTLRCSPRSGDLSVYWYQQSLDQGLQFLIQYYNGEERAKGNILERFSAQQFPDLHSELNLSSLELGDSALYFCASSRGQGSGGELFFGEGSRLTVL.

J is TRBJ1-3 and V is TRBV6-1; 9 bases map to TRBD1. Trimming at V came to 4 bases and at J to 2 bases, leaving 3 bases not matched to a gene. The CDR3 runs 15 residues. The V gene's germline CDR1 is MNHNS and CDR2 SASEGT. CDR3 bases: TGTGCCAGCAGTGCTACAGGGGGCACTGGAAACACCATATATTTT. This codes for CASSATGGTGNTIYF.

The V and J genes are TRBV6-5 and TRBJ1-4; D is ambiguous. Trimming shortened V by 8 bases and J by 0 bases, and 13 bases separated the two germline ends. Germline CDR1 is MNHEY and CDR2 is SVGAGI. The CDR3 length is 15 residues. The CDR3 DNA is TGTGCCAGCCGTCAACGGGGTGCAACTAATGAAAAACTGTTTTTT. Protein product: CASRQRGATNEKLFF.

The chain carries TRBV19 and TRBJ1-3; D is ambiguous. V was clipped by 3 bases and J by 4 bases, with 7 bases between them. The germline V gene has CDR1 LNHDA and CDR2 SQIVND (reference sequence). This CDR3 is built from 13 residues. The DNA of the CDR3 is TGTGCCAGTAGTATTGGGGAGGGAAACACCATATATTTT. This sequence encodes CASSIGEGNTIYF.

The chain uses TRBV4-2 and TRBJ1-5; D is ambiguous. In germline, CDR1 is LGHNA, CDR2 YNFKEQ. The germline V and J ends were trimmed by 5 bases and 1 base, with 15 bases remaining between them. This CDR3 contains 16 residues. The CDR3 DNA is TGTGCCAGCAGCTCCAGACGGGAAGGGAGCAATCAGCCCCAGCATTTT. This translates into CASSSRREGSNQPQHF.

This clone was recorded once. The identical CDR3 is also encoded by other nucleotide sequences in the sample. The chain is built from TRBV2 and TRBJ1-5; 7 bases are shared with TRBD1. V shed 4 bases, J shed 5 bases, and the junction held 5 bases outside the gene matches. The CDR3 runs 14 residues. CDR1 SNHLY and CDR2 FYNNEI come from the germline V gene. The CDR3 sequence is CASSGQGSHQPQHF. The CDR3 bases are TGTGCCAGCAGTGGACAGGGATCGCATCAGCCCCAGCATTTT. Full variable domain (rest looked up from reference TRBV2 and TRBJ1-5): EPEVTQTPSHQVTQMGQEVILRCVPISNHLYFYWYRQILGQKVEFLVSFYNNEISEKSEIFDDQFSVERPDGSNFTLKIRSTKLEDSAMYFCASSGQGSHQPQHFGDGTRLSIL.

The chain joins TRBV18 to TRBJ2-3; 7 bases align to TRBD1. The CDR3 spans 16 residues. Germline CDR1 and CDR2: KGHSH and LQKENI. Trimming cost V 4 bases and J 1 base; bases outside gene matches: 8. CDR3 DNA: TGTGCCAGCTCACGTAGACAGGGTATCGGCACAGATACGCAGTATTTT. Translated: CASSRRQGIGTDTQYF.

The chain has TRBV7-2 and TRBJ2-2; D is undetermined. V was shortened by 5 bases and J by 6 bases, with 10 bases between the two germline ends. The CDR3 has 13 amino acids. Germline assignment: CDR1 SGHTA and CDR2 FQGNSA. The CDR3 protein is CASSATVAGELFF. The CDR3 DNA reads as TGTGCCAGCAGCGCTACGGTCGCCGGGGAGCTGTTTTTT.

This chain links TRBV6-6 with TRBJ2-3, with 14 bases lining up with TRBD2. V shed 6 bases, J shed 11 bases, and the junction held 10 bases outside the gene matches. The length of the CDR3 is 15 residues. CDR1 and CDR2 from the germline V gene are MNHNY and SVGAGI (reference sequence). CDR3 in DNA: TGTGCCAGCAGCCCATACGGGACTAGCGGGGGTGGGCAGTATTTT. Its protein is CASSPYGTSGGGQYF.

The chain joins TRBV15 to TRBJ1-2; TRBD1 might be the D (6 bases). The CDR3 extends over 13 amino acids. Germline V gene lookup returns CDR1 LNHNV and CDR2 YYDKDF (reference sequence). Trimming took off 3 bases at V and 3 bases at J, with 8 bases between the two ends. CDR3 sequence reads: CATSSNRDYGYTF. CDR3 coding DNA: TGTGCCACCAGCAGTAACAGGGACTATGGCTACACCTTC.

The chain uses TRBV11-3 and TRBJ2-7; perhaps TRBD1 as D (5 bases). The CDR3 extends over 13 amino acids. The V end was cut by 8 bases, the J end by 0 bases, with 11 bases between. From germline, CDR1 is SGHNT and CDR2 YENEEA. The CDR3 region has the DNA TGTGCCAGCGTAGGGGAAAGCTCCTACGAGCAGTACTTC. It is translated as CASVGESSYEQYF.

This chain connects TRBV7-2 to TRBJ2-4; 9 bases are shared with TRBD1. V trimming: 7 bases; J trimming: 8 bases; junction bases outside the gene matches: 6. CDR1 SGHTA and CDR2 FQGNSA come from the germline V gene. The CDR3 extends over 13 amino acids. CDR3 region: CASNRDRADIQYF. The CDR3 nucleotides read TGTGCCAGCAACCGGGACAGGGCGGACATTCAGTACTTC.

The rearrangement uses TRBV5-1 and TRBJ2-2; the D gene is possibly TRBD2 (5 bases). Trimming took off 7 bases at V and 7 bases at J, with 17 bases between the two ends. The CDR3 covers 14 residues. From germline, CDR1 is SGHRS and CDR2 YFSETQ. CDR3 coding DNA: TGCGCCAGCCGCGCGGATAGCGCGGTCGGGGAGCTGTTTTTT. This sequence encodes CASRADSAVGELFF.

This clone was seen a few times. The V gene is TRBV28, the J gene TRBJ1-5; 9 positions match TRBD1. The V gene's germline CDR1 is MDHEN and CDR2 SYDVKM. The CDR3 consists of 19 residues. V was clipped by 5 bases and J by 5 bases; unmatched bases: 19. CDR3 sequence: CASSPYIQGQGFVDQPQHF. CDR3 sequence (DNA): TGTGCCAGCAGTCCCTACATACAGGGACAGGGATTCGTTGATCAGCCCCAGCATTTT.

The rearrangement joins TRBV6-1 to TRBJ2-5; TRBD1 matches 8 bases. The V segment lost 2 bases and the J segment 5 bases; nucleotides outside the gene matches: 7. Per germline, CDR1 MNHNS and CDR2 SASEGT. The CDR3 extends over 15 amino acids. The CDR3 spells CASSESPGGRETQYF. Written as DNA, the CDR3 is TGTGCCAGCAGTGAATCCCCAGGGGGCCGGGAGACCCAGTACTTC.

The chain carries TRBV10-3 and TRBJ2-7; 10 bases match TRBD1. Per the germline V gene, CDR1 is ENHRY and CDR2 is SYGVKD. This CDR3 is built from 17 residues. V dropped 1 base and J dropped 5; count of bases not matched to a gene: 11. The CDR3 protein is CAISEFVGQGSADEQYF. Written as DNA, the CDR3 is TGTGCCATCAGTGAGTTCGTGGGACAGGGGTCGGCGGACGAGCAGTACTTC.

The V call is TRBV6-5, the J call TRBJ1-2; 7 positions match TRBD1. The CDR3 extends over 14 amino acids. Per germline, CDR1 MNHEY and CDR2 SVGAGI. V dropped 0 bases and J dropped 4; count of bases not matched to a gene: 2. The CDR3 spells CASSYSGTVYGYTF. The CDR3 DNA follows: TGTGCCAGCAGTTACTCCGGGACAGTCTATGGCTACACCTTC.

The CDR3 DNA reads TGTGCCAGCAGTGTGTACAGGGCTGGCTACACCTTC. This gives the protein CASSVYRAGYTF. This chain joins TRBV11-2 and TRBJ1-2, with D maybe TRBD1 (6 bases). The CDR3 runs 12 residues. The germline gives CDR1 SGHAT, CDR2 FQNNGV. V lost 6 bases, J lost 7 bases, and 12 bases lay in between.